Sequencing of this T cell receptor beta chain was carried out in a study of OX40 agonist ivuxolimab in advanced cancers. Study-level background: Hepatocellular carcinoma, melanoma, renal cell or head and neck cancer occurred in dose-escalation patients.

Profiling relied on immunoSEQ multiplex PCR, and the TCRdb table lists in-frame clones only, not all of them. This sample has about 66,000 clones, with about 91% found just once. The table lists this clone with a count of one. Antigen: not known. V was pared by 2 bases and J by 4 bases, with 8 bases between. This CDR3 contains 13 residues. CDR1 is GTSNPN and CDR2 is SVGIG in the germline V gene (reference sequence). Notes on the study in general: Among the least clonally expanded were partial responders at 0.1-3.0 mg/kg.

This specimen consisted of CD4+ or CD8+ T cells sorted from blood, obtained in a trial of the OX40 agonist ivuxolimab. The clonotype comes from an adult with an advanced solid tumor such as melanoma, head and neck, liver or kidney cancer. The chain is built from TRBV30 and TRBJ1-4; D remains ambiguous. CDR3 nucleotide sequence: TGTGCCTGGAGTCGGGATTTTAATGAAAAACTGTTTTTT. This gives the protein CAWSRDFNEKLFF.